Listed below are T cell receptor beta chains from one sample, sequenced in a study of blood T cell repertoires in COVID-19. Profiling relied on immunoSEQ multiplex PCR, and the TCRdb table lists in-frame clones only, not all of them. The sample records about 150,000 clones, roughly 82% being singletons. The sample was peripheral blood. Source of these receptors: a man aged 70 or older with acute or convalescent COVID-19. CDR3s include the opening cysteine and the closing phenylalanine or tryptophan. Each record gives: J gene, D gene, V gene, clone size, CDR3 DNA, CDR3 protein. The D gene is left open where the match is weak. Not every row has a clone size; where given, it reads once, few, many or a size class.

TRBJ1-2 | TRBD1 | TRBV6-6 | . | TGTGCCAGCAGCTCCGGACAGGCTAACTATGGCTACACCTTC | CASSSGQANYGYTF
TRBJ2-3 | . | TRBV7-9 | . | TGTGCCAGCAGCTTCATCGGGGACACAGATACGCAGTATTTT | CASSFIGDTDTQYF
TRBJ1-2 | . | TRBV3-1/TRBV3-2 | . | TGTGCCAGCAGCCCGGCAGGGCGTGGCTATGGCTACACCTTC | CASSPAGRGYGYTF
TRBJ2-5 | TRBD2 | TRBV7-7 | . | TGTGCTAGCATCCCAGATGGGAGGGGTCAGGTGGAGACCCAGTACTTC | CASIPDGRGQVETQYF
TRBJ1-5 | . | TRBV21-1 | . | TGTGCCAGCAGATATGAAGGACAGGGGCGAGATAATCAGCCCCAGCATTTT | CASRYEGQGRDNQPQHF
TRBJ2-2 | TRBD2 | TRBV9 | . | TGTGCCAGCAGCGTAGCGGGGGGGAGTAACGCCGGGGAGCTGTTTTTT | CASSVAGGSNAGELFF
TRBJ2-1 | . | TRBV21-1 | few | TGTGCCAGCAGCAAAAAACACCGGGCAGGGAGGTACAATGAGCAGTTCTTC | CASSKKHRAGRYNEQFF
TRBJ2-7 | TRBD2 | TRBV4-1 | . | TGCGCCAGCAGCCAAGATACCAACCCGGGAGGCCCCTCCTACGAGCAGTACTTC | CASSQDTNPGGPSYEQYF
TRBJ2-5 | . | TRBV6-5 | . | TGTGCCAGCAGTTACTCGGCAGGGCAAGAGACCCAGTACTTC | CASSYSAGQETQYF
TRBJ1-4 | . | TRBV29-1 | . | TGCAGCGTTGGCCGGCAGGCAAATGAAAAACTGTTTTTT | CSVGRQANEKLFF
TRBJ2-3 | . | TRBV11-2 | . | TGTGCCAGCAGCTTAGGGTGGAGTAGTTCCGCAACAGATACGCAGTATTTT | CASSLGWSSSATDTQYF
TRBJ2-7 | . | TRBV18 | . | TGTGCCAGCTCACCTTACAGGGTACCCTACGAGCAGTACTTC | CASSPYRVPYEQYF
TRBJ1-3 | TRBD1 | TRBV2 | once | TGTGCCAGCAGTCGGGACAGGGGAGGATATACGTTTGGAAACACCATATATTTT | CASSRDRGGYTFGNTIYF
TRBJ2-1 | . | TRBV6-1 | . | TGTGCCAGCAGTGATCTCGGACACAAGAACAATGAGCAGTTCTTC | CASSDLGHKNNEQFF
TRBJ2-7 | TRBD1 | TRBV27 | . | TGTGCCAGCAGTCCAATTACAGGGGGGAACTCCTACGAGCAGTACTTC | CASSPITGGNSYEQYF
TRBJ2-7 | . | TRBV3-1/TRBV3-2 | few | TGTGCCAGCAGCCCCCGACTAGGAGTAAACGAGCAGTACTTC | CASSPRLGVNEQYF
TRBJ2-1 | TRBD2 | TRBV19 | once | TGTGCCAGTAGTCCCCTGGGACTAGCGGGTCTAGACAATGAGCAGTTCTTC | CASSPLGLAGLDNEQFF
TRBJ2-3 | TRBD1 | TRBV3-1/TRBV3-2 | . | TGTGCCAGCGGACAGGGTACAAATACGCAGTATTTT | CASGQGTNTQYF
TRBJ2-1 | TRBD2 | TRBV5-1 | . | TGCGCCAGCAGCCCAAGGACTAGCGGATCATACAATGAGCAGTTCTTC | CASSPRTSGSYNEQFF
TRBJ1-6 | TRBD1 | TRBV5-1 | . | TGCGCCAGCAGCTTGGCCCCAAGGACAGGGGGCAATTCACCCCTCCACTTT | CASSLAPRTGGNSPLHF
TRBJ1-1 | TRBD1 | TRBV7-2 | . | TGTGCCAGCAGCCCCCGACAGGGGGAAGCTTTCTTT | CASSPRQGEAFF
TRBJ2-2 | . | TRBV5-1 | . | TGCGCCAGCAGCCCCACAGGTTTTGGCACCGGGGAGCTGTTTTTT | CASSPTGFGTGELFF
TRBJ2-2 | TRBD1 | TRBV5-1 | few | TGCGCCAGCACCCCCGACAGGGTTACCGGGGAGCTGTTTTTT | CASTPDRVTGELFF
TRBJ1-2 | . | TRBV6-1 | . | TGTGCCAGCAGTGAAGGGGGGGGCTATGGCTACACCTTC | CASSEGGGYGYTF
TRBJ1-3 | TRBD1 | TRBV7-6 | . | TGTGCCAGCAGCTATGGGACAGGGGAATCGGTCGGAAACACCATATATTTT | CASSYGTGESVGNTIYF
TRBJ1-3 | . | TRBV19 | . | TGTGCCAGTAGTTCCGGGGGGGCTATATCTGGAAACACCATATATTTT | CASSSGGAISGNTIYF
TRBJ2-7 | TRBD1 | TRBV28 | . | TGTGCCAGCTCCACCCCGGGACAGGCCCCCTACGAGCAGTACTTC | CASSTPGQAPYEQYF
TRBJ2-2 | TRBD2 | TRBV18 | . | TGTGCCAGCCAGACTAGCGGGATGACCGGGGAGCTGTTTTTT | CASQTSGMTGELFF
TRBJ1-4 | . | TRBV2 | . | TGTGCCAGCAGTGAAGCGAGGGAACTCTGGGGAAAACTGTTTTTT | CASSEARELWGKLFF
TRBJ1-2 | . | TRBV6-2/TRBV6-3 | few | TGTGCCAGCAGTTACTCGAACAGGGCCGGGTATGGCTACACCTTC | CASSYSNRAGYGYTF
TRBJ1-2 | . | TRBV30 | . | TGTGCCTGGAGCGCCCGGGCCAGGGGTGACTATGGCTACACCTTC | CAWSARARGDYGYTF
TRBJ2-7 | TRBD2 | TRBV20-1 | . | TGCAGTGCTAGTCAGGCCAGCGGGGGGTTCCTTTCCTACGAGCAGTACTTC | CSASQASGGFLSYEQYF
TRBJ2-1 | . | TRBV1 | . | TGCACCAGCAGCCAAGATCGGCGAGCGGGGGCCCCCTACAATGAGCAGTTCTTC | CTSSQDRRAGAPYNEQFF
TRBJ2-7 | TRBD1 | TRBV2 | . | TGTGCCAGCAGCGTGGGACAGTCCTCCTACGAGCAGTACTTC | CASSVGQSSYEQYF
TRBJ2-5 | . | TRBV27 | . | TGTGCCAGCAGTTTAGTAGCGGCCCAAGAGACCCAGTACTTC | CASSLVAAQETQYF
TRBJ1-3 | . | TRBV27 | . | TGTGCCAGCAGGAGTTCTGGAAACACCATATATTTT | CASRSSGNTIYF
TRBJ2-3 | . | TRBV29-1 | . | TGCAGCGTTGGTGGGGGGGCAGTGGATACGCAGTATTTT | CSVGGGAVDTQYF
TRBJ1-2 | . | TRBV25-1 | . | TGTGCCAGCAGTTCCGGGGGGGTATATGGCTACACCTTC | CASSSGGVYGYTF
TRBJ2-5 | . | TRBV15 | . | TGTGCCACCAGCAGGGGCCAGGTGGAGACCCAGTACTTC | CATSRGQVETQYF
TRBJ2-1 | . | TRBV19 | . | TGTGCCAGTAGTATAGCCCCTACAGGGTACAATGAGCAGTTCTTC | CASSIAPTGYNEQFF
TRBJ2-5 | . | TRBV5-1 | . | TGCGCCAGCAGCTTGGGGCAGGCCGTCCAAGAGACCCAGTACTTC | CASSLGQAVQETQYF
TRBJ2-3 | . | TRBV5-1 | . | TGCGCCAGCAGCTTGGAGGGGCGCCATCGCCTCGATACGCAGTATTTT | CASSLEGRHRLDTQYF
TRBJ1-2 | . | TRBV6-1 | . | TGTGCCAGCAGTGAAGCGCAAGAGGGCCGGGGCTACACCTTC | CASSEAQEGRGYTF
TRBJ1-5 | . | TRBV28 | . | TGTGCCAGCCTTGGACAGACTGGGGGTAGTAATCAGCACCAGCATTTT | CASLGQTGGSNQHQHF
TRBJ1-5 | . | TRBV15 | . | TGTGCCACCAGCAGAGGGGGGGGAATCCCTAGCAATCAGCCCCAGCATTTT | CATSRGGGIPSNQPQHF
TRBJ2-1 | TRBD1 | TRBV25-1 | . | TGTGCCAGCAGGTTAGGGACCGGGACAGGGCTCGTCTTC | CASRLGTGTGLVF
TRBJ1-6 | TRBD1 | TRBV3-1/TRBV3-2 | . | TGTGCCAGCAGCCTGGGACAGGGGGGGGATTCACCCCTCCACTTT | CASSLGQGGDSPLHF
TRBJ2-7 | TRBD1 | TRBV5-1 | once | TGCGCCAGCAGCGGGGGACAGGGCTCCTACGAGCAGTACTTC | CASSGGQGSYEQYF
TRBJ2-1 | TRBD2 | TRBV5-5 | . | TGTGCCAGCAGCTTCCTTGCTAGCGGGGGGAATGAGCAGTTCTTC | CASSFLASGGNEQFF
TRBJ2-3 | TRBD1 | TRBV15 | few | TGTGCCACCGGGGGGACAGGGGTATATACGCAGTATTTT | CATGGTGVYTQYF
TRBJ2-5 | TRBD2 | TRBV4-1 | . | TGCGCCAGCAGCCAAGTCCCAACTAGCGGCCAAGAGACCCAGTACTTC | CASSQVPTSGQETQYF
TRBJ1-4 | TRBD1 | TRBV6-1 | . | TGTGCCAGCATTGAACAGGGACAGGGGAATGAAAAACTGTTTTTT | CASIEQGQGNEKLFF
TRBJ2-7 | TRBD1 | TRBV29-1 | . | TGCAGCGCCCAGGGACAGGGGGGATCCTACGAGCAGTACTTC | CSAQGQGGSYEQYF